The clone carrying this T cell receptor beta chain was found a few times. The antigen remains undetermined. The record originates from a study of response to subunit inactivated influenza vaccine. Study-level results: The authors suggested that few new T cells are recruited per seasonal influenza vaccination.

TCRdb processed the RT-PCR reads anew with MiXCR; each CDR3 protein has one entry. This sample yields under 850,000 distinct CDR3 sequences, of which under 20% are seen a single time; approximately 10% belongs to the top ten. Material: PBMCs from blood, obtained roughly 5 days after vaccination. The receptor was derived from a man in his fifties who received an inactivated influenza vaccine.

CDR3 nucleotide sequence: TGCAGTGCTAGAGGTTGGCAGAGAAACACTGAAGCTTTCTTT. Translation: CSARGWQRNTEAFF. The genes are TRBV20-1 and TRBJ1-1; D unclear. Germline CDR1 is DFQATT and CDR2 is SNEGSKA (reference sequence). This CDR3 is built from 14 residues. V lost 1 base, J lost 2 bases, and 11 bases lay in between.